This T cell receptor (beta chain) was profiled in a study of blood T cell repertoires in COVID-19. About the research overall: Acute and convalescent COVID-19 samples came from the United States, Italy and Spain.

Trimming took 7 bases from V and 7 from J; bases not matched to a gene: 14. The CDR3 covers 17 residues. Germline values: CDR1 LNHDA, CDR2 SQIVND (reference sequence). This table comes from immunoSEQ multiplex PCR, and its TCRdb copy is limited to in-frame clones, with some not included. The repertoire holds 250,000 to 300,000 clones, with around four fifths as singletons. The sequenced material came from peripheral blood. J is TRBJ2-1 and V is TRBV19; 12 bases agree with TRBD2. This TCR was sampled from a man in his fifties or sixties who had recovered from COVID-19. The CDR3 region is CASTPILAGGRGNEQFF. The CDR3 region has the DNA TGTGCCAGTACCCCGATACTAGCGGGGGGCCGGGGAAATGAGCAGTTCTTC.